The 8 T cell receptor beta chains presented below share a single source sample, sequenced in a study of blood T cell repertoires in COVID-19. The table came from immunoSEQ multiplex PCR; TCRdb's copy has only in-frame clones and leaves some out. The table has 59,000 or so clones, 81% seen once. Sequencing used peripheral blood. These receptors came from a woman over 75 with active or convalescent COVID-19.

The chain uses TRBV15 and TRBJ2-7; tentative D call: TRBD2 (5 bases). The germline V gene has CDR1 LNHNV and CDR2 YYDKDF (reference sequence). Between the trimmed V and J ends, which lost 0 bases and 0 bases, there was a span of 9 bases. The CDR3 is made up of 15 amino acids. The CDR3 spells CATSRDLGSSYEQYF. Written as DNA, the CDR3 is TGTGCCACCAGCAGAGATTTGGGGAGCTCCTACGAGCAGTACTTC. Full variable domain (remainder filled in from reference TRBV15 and TRBJ2-7): DAMVIQNPRYQVTQFGKPVTLSCSQTLNHNVMYWYQQKSSQAPKLLFHYYDKDFNNEADTPDNFQSRRPNTSFCFLDIRSPGLGDTAMYLCATSRDLGSSYEQYFGPGTRLTVT.

This clone has just one count. The V gene is TRBV6-4, the J gene TRBJ1-2, with TRBD1 matching over 8 bases. Germline V gives CDR1 MRHNA, CDR2 SNTAGT. The CDR3 runs 13 residues. J lost 4 bases, V lost 6 bases, and 4 bases had no gene match. The CDR3 loop reads CASSAGTGYGYTF. The CDR3 region has the DNA TGTGCCAGCAGCGCCGGGACAGGCTATGGCTACACCTTC.

The chain links TRBV5-5 to TRBJ2-7; D may be TRBD1 (6 bases). There are 14 residues in the CDR3. CDR1 is SGHKS, CDR2 YYEKEE, per germline (reference sequence). V lost 4 bases, J lost 2 bases, and 13 bases lay in between. In nucleotides, the CDR3 is TGTGCCAGCAGCCGGAGGACAGCCACCTACGAGCAGTACTTC. Translating gives CASSRRTATYEQYF.

This chain links TRBV6-2 or TRBV6-3 with TRBJ1-6; TRBD1 agrees at 7 bases. Trimming removed 6 bases from V and 7 bases from J; junction bases left unmatched: 9. The V gene's germline CDR1 is MNHEY and CDR2 SVGEGT. This CDR3 has 15 amino acids. The CDR3 DNA follows: TGTGCCAGCAGCATCCGGGACAGAGAGAATTCACCCCTCCACTTT. Its translation is CASSIRDRENSPLHF.

J is TRBJ2-3 and V is TRBV12-3 or TRBV12-4; 12 bases fit TRBD2. There are 12 residues in the CDR3. Trimming cost V 6 bases and J 14 bases; bases outside gene matches: 6. The CDR3 DNA reads as TGTGCCAGCAGCCCAGCTAGCGGGGGGGTGTATTTT. This gives the protein CASSPASGGVYF.

V is TRBV10-3 and J is TRBJ1-6; TRBD1 is a possible D gene (6 bases). V lost 8 bases and J 8 bases, leaving 13 bases between the germline ends. Germline V gives CDR1 ENHRY, CDR2 SYGVKD. The CDR3 has 13 amino acids. CDR3 nucleotides: TGTGCCATCGCCGGGACATTGGATTCACCCCTCCACTTT. It is translated as CAIAGTLDSPLHF.

The chain joins TRBV7-8 to TRBJ2-1; TRBD2 might be the D (6 bases). The CDR3 is made up of 15 amino acids. V was clipped by 9 bases and J by 4 bases, with 19 bases between them. Germline-derived CDR1 and CDR2 are SGHVS and FQNEAQ. The CDR3 nucleotides are TGTGCCAGTTCCCTTTCCAGCGGGCGTTACAATGAGCAGTTCTTC. Encoded protein: CASSLSSGRYNEQFF. The whole variable domain, remainder taken from reference TRBV7-8 and TRBJ2-1, is GAGVSQSPRYKVAKRGQDVALRCDPISGHVSLFWYQQALGQGPEFLTYFQNEAQLDKSGLPSDRFFAERPEGSVSTLKIQRTQQEDSAVYLCASSLSSGRYNEQFFGPGTRLTVL.

This clone was seen more than once but under ten times. V gene TRBV9 combines with J gene TRBJ1-3, with 9 bases lining up with TRBD1. Germline CDR1 SGDLS, CDR2 YYNGEE. The CDR3 is 17 amino acids. V gave up 4 bases and J gave up 0 bases; unmatched junction bases: 8. The DNA for the CDR3 is TGTGCCAGCAGCTTAGGACAGGGGATATTCTCTGGAAACACCATATATTTT. Its protein is CASSLGQGIFSGNTIYF.